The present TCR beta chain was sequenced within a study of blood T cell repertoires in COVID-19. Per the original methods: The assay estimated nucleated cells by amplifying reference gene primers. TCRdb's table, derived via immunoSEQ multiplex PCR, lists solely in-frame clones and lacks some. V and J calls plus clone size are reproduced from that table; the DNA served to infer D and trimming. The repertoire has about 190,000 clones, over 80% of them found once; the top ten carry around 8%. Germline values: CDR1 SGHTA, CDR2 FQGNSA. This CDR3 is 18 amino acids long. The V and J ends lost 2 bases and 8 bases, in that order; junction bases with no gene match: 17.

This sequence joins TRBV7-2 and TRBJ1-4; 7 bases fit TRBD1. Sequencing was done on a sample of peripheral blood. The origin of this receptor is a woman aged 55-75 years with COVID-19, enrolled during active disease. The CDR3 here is CASSLSRGGAGNREKLFF. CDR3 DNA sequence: TGTGCCAGCAGCTTATCTAGAGGGGGCGCCGGGAATAGAGAAAAACTGTTTTTT.